This T cell receptor beta chain derives from a study of PD-L1 blockade in urothelial cancer. The wider study: Blood was subjected to analysis at 3 weeks (second dose) and 6 weeks following treatment start.

The protocol was immunoSEQ multiplex PCR, while the TCRdb copy is restricted to in-frame clones and leaves out a portion. The repertoire consists of some 41,000 clones, with approximately 90% occurring once and the leading ten covering 13% to 15%. The study's findings and limits: Lower than median blood TCR clonality before treatment predicted better survival.

V lost 7 bases and J 1 base, leaving 14 bases between the germline ends. Germline-derived CDR1 and CDR2 are LNHDA and SQIVND (reference sequence). CDR3 length: 14 amino acids. Details on this clone: What it binds is unknown.

Specimen: PBMCs, collected around atezolizumab (anti-PD-L1) treatment. The chain uses TRBV19 and TRBJ2-7, with D possibly being TRBD2 (6 bases). The origin of this receptor is a woman aged 60 to 75 with urothelial cancer. CDR3 amino acids: CASKIGGGSYEQYF. The CDR3, as DNA: TGTGCCAGTAAAATTGGCGGAGGGTCCTACGAGCAGTACTTC.